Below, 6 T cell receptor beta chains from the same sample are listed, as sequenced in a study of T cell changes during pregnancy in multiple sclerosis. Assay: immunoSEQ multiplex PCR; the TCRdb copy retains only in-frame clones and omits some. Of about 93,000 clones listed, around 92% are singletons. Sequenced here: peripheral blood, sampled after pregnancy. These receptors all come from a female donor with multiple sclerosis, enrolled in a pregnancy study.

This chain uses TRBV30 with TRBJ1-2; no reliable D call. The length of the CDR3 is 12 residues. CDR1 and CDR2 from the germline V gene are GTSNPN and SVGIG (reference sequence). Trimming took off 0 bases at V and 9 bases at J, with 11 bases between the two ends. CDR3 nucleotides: TGTGCCTGGAGTGTTACTGTCCGTCGCTACACCTTC. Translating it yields CAWSVTVRRYTF. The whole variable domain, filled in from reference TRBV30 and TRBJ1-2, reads SQTIHQWPATLVQPVGSPLSLECTVEGTSNPNLYWYRQAAGRGLQLLFYSVGIGQISSEVPQNLSASRPQDRQFILSSKKLLLSDSGFYLCAWSVTVRRYTFGSGTRLTVV.

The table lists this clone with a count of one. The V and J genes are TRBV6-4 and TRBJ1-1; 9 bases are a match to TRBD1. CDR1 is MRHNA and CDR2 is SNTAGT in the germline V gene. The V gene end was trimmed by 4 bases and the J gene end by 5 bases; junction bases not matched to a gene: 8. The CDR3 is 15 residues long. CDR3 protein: CASSVDSTGGTEAFF. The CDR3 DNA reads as TGTGCCAGCAGTGTCGACTCGACAGGGGGGACTGAAGCTTTCTTT.

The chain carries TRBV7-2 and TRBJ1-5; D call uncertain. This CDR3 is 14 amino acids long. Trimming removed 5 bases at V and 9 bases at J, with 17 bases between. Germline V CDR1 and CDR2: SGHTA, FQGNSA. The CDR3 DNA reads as TGTGCCAGCAGCCCCCCCGGCAATCTAGGGCCCCAGCATTTT. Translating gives CASSPPGNLGPQHF.

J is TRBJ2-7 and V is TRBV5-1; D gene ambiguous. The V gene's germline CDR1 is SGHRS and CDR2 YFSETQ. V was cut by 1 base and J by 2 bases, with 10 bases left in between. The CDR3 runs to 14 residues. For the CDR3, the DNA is TGCGCCAGCAGCTTGCTAGATGCCCCCTACGAGCAGTACTTC. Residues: CASSLLDAPYEQYF.

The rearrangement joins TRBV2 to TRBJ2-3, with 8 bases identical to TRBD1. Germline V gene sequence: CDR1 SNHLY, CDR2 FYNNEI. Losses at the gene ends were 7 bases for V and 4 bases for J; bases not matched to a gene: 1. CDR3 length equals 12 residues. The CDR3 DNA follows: TGTGCCAGCACGACAGGGGCAGATACGCAGTATTTT. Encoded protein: CASTTGADTQYF.

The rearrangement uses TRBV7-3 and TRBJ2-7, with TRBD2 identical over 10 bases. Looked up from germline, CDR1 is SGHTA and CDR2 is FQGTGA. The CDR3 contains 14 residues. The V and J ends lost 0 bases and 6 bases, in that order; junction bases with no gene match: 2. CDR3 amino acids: CASSLTSGGFEQYF. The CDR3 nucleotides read TGTGCCAGCAGCTTAACTAGCGGGGGGTTCGAGCAGTACTTC.